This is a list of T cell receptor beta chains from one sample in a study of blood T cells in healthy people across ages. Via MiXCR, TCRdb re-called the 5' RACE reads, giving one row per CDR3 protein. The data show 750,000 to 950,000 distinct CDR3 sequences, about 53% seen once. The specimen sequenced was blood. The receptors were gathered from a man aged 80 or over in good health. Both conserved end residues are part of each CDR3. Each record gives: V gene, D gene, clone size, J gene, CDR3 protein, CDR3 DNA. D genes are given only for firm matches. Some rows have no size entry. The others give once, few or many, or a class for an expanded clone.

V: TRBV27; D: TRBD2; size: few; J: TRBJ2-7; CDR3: CASSRVLAGGDEQYF; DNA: TGTGCCAGCAGTCGGGTACTAGCGGGAGGGGACGAGCAGTACTTC
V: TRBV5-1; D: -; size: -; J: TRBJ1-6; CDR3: CASSGDLNSPLHF; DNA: TGCGCCAGCAGTGGGGACCTGAATTCACCCCTCCACTTT
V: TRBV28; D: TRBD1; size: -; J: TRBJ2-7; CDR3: CASSLRTAGGYEQYF; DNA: TGTGCCAGCAGTTTAAGGACGGCAGGGGGCTACGAGCAGTACTTC
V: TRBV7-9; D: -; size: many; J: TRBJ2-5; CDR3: CASSLEVRETQYF; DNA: TGTGCCAGCAGCTTGGAGGTCCGAGAGACCCAGTACTTC
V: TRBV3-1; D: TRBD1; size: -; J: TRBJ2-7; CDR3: CASSQDRTGASYEQYF; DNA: TGTGCCAGCAGCCAAGATCGGACAGGGGCGAGCTACGAGCAGTACTTC
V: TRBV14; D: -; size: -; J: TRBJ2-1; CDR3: CASSQEGRGSSYNEQFF; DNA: TGTGCCAGCAGCCAAGAAGGGCGGGGCAGCTCCTACAATGAGCAGTTCTTC
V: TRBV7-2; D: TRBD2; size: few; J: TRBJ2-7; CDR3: CASSLGFSAGIYEQYF; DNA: TGTGCCAGCAGCTTGGGTTTTTCAGCGGGAATCTACGAGCAGTACTTC
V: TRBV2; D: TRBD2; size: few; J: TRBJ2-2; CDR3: CASSLTSGRGTGELFF; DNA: TGTGCCAGTAGCTTGACTAGCGGGAGGGGCACCGGGGAGCTGTTTTTT
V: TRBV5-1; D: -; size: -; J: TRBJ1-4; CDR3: CASTVLGQPGEKLFF; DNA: TGCGCCAGCACCGTTTTGGGGCAGCCCGGGGAAAAACTGTTTTTT
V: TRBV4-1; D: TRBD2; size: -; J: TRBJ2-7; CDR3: CASSQGASGRQSYEQYF; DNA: TGCGCCAGCAGCCAAGGGGCTAGCGGGAGGCAATCCTACGAGCAGTACTTC
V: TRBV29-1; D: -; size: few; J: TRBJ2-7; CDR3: CSVEVEAGLGHEQYF; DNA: TGCAGCGTTGAAGTGGAGGCAGGGTTAGGGCACGAGCAGTACTTC
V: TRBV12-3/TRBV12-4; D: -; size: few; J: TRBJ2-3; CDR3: CATSMAGDHRYAYF; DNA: TGTGCCACCTCTATGGCAGGAGACCACAGATACGCGTATTTT
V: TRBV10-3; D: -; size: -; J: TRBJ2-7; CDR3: CAISESKVSYEQYF; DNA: TGTGCCATCAGTGAGTCGAAGGTGTCCTACGAGCAGTACTTC
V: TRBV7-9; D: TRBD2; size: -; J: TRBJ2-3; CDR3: CASSKGLAENTDTQYF; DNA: TGTGCCAGCAGCAAGGGACTAGCGGAGAACACAGATACGCAGTATTTT
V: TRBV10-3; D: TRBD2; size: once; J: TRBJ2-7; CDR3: CAISESRGGSGRGYEQYF; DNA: TGTGCCATCAGTGAGTCGAGGGGGGGCAGCGGGAGAGGGTACGAGCAGTACTTC
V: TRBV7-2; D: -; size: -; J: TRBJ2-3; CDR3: CASSSLPSGTDTQYF; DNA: TGTGCCAGCAGCTCCCTCCCTTCGGGCACAGATACGCAGTATTTT
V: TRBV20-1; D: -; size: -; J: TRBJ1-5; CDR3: CSAGGSGNQPQHF; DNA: TGCAGTGCTGGGGGCTCTGGCAATCAGCCCCAGCATTTT
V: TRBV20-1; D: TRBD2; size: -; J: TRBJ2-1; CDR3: CSARDSSGSPEQFF; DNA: TGCAGTGCTAGAGACTCTAGCGGGAGTCCTGAGCAGTTCTTC
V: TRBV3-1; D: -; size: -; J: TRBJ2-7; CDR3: CASSPSGVQAYEQYF; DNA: TGTGCCAGCAGCCCGTCAGGGGTTCAAGCCTACGAGCAGTACTTC
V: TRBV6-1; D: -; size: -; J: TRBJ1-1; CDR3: CASSYQPMNTEAFF; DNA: TGTGCCAGCAGTTATCAGCCAATGAACACTGAAGCTTTCTTT
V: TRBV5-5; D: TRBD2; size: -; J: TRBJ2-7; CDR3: CAGEGRAIYEQYF; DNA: TGTGCCGGCGAAGGGAGGGCCATCTACGAGCAGTACTTC
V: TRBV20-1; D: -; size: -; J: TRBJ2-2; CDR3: CSARGLSGGNTGELFF; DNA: TGCAGTGCTAGAGGACTATCCGGAGGCAACACCGGGGAGCTGTTTTTT
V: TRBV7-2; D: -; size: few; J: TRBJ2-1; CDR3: CASSPRRTRYNEQFF; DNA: TGTGCCAGCAGCCCCCGGCGGACGCGCTACAATGAGCAGTTCTTC
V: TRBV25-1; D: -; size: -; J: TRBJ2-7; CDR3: CASSETGTGRNEQYF; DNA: TGTGCCAGCAGTGAAACCGGGACCGGGCGGAATGAGCAGTACTTC
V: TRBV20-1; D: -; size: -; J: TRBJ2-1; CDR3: CSVIVGGGEQFF; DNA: TGCAGTGTTATTGTGGGAGGAGGTGAGCAGTTCTTC
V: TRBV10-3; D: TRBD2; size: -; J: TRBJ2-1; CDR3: CAISDPGVAGGNNEQFF; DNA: TGTGCCATCAGTGACCCCGGCGTAGCGGGAGGGAACAATGAGCAGTTCTTC
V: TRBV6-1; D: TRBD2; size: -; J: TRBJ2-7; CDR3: CASSELAGNYEQYF; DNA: TGTGCCAGCAGCGAACTAGCGGGGAACTACGAGCAGTACTTC
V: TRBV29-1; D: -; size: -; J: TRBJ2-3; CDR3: CSFRPQGTDTQYF; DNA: TGCAGCTTCCGTCCTCAGGGGACAGATACGCAGTATTTT
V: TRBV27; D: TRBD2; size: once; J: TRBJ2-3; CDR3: CASLLAGAYTDTQYF; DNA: TGTGCCAGCCTCTTAGCGGGCGCCTACACAGATACGCAGTATTTT
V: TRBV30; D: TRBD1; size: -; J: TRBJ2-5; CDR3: CAYSEGTGRSNEQYF; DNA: TGTGCCTACTCAGAGGGGACAGGGAGGTCCAATGAGCAGTACTTC
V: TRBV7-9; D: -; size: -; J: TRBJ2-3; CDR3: CASSPPSGPHTDTQYF; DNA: TGTGCCAGCAGCCCCCCCAGCGGCCCCCACACAGATACGCAGTATTTT
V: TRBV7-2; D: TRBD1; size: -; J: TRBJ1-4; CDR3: CASSPGQAKGEKLFF; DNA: TGTGCCAGCAGCCCTGGACAGGCTAAGGGTGAAAAACTGTTTTTT
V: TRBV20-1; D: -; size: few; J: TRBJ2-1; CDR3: CSARDPARDEQFF; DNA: TGCAGTGCTAGAGATCCGGCTAGGGATGAGCAGTTCTTC